This T cell receptor (beta chain) was obtained from a study of cytomegalovirus exposure and HLA in healthy donors. Sequenced by immunoSEQ multiplex PCR; TCRdb stores in-frame clones only, minus some. The sample gives 70,000 to 75,000 clones, about 94% of which show up once; 1.4% is in the top ten. This clone was seen a handful of times. The sequenced material came from PBMCs. The source is a man aged 18 to 29 in good health and CMV-seropositive.

CDR3 in DNA: TGTGCCAGCAGCTTGCTGACAGCTAACTATGGCTACACCTTC. Amino acids: CASSLLTANYGYTF. J is TRBJ1-2 and V is TRBV5-4, with D possibly TRBD1 on 5 matching bases. Germline values: CDR1 SGHNT, CDR2 YYREEE (reference sequence). The CDR3 has 14 amino acids. The V gene lost 1 base and the J gene lost 0 bases, with 7 bases spanning the gap. Drawing the rest from reference TRBV5-4 and TRBJ1-2, the complete variable domain is ETGVTQSPTHLIKTRGQQVTLRCSSQSGHNTVSWYQQALGQGPQFIFQYYREEENGRGNFPPRFSGLQFPNYSSELNVNALELDDSALYLCASSLLTANYGYTFGSGTRLTVV.